These 3 T cell receptor beta chains were all obtained from the same sample, sequenced in a study of sequential checkpoint blockade in melanoma. Clones were sequenced by immunoSEQ multiplex PCR, and TCRdb holds only the in-frame ones, with some missing. Of about 12,000 clones listed, 75% to 80% are singletons. Stated treatment: randomized to nivolumab then ipilimumab (arm A) or the reverse (arm B). This specimen was CD8+ T cells sorted from blood (inferred from file names), taken from a patient given nivolumab and ipilimumab in sequence. The receptors were gathered from a human donor with melanoma.

The chain joins TRBV6-5 to TRBJ2-7; 14 positions agree with TRBD2. V was clipped by 8 bases and J by 3 bases; unmatched bases: 3. In germline, CDR1 is MNHEY, CDR2 SVGAGI. The CDR3 consists of 14 residues. The CDR3: CASGTSGSFYEQYF. The CDR3 region has the DNA TGTGCCAGCGGGACTAGCGGGAGTTTCTACGAGCAGTACTTC.

V gene TRBV28 combines with J gene TRBJ1-2; TRBD1 aligns across 12 bases. Germline loops: CDR1 MDHEN, CDR2 SYDVKM. The CDR3 sequence is 13 residues long. The J segment lost 8 bases and the V segment lost 6 bases, leaving 4 bases of the junction unmatched. The CDR3 reads CASSSGTGGGYTF. CDR3 DNA sequence: TGTGCCAGCAGCTCCGGGACAGGGGGCGGCTACACCTTC.

The genes are TRBV30 and TRBJ2-7; D perhaps matches TRBD2 (5 bases). Trimming removed 5 bases from V and 6 bases from J, with 17 bases in between. This CDR3 is 13 amino acids long. Germline V lookup: CDR1 GTSNPN, CDR2 SVGIG (reference sequence). The CDR3 loop reads CAWALGLGSEQYF. CDR3 nucleotide sequence: TGTGCCTGGGCCCTCGGACTGGGGTCCGAGCAGTACTTC.